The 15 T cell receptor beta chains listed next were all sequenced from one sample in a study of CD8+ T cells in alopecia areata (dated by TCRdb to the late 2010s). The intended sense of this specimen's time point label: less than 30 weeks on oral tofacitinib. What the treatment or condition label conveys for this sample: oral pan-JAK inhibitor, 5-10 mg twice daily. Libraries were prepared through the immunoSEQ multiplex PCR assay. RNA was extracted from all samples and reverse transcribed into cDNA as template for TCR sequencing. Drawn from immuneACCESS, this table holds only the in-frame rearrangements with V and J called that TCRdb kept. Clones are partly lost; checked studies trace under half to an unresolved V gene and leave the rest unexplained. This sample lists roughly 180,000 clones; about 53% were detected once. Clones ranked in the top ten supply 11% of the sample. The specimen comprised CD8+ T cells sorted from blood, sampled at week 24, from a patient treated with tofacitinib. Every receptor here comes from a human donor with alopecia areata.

CDR3 in amino acids: CALARRDQQETQYF. The DNA of the CDR3 is TGTGCCCTTGCTAGACGGGACCAACAAGAGACCCAGTACTTC. The genes are TRBV2 and TRBJ2-5; either TRBD1 or TRBD2 may supply D (5 bases each). The germline CDR1 and CDR2 sequences are SNHLY and FYNNEI. Trimming pared 11 bases from V and 2 bases from J, leaving 18 bases between. The CDR3 covers 14 residues.

CDR3 in amino acids: CASSYRDRGTGELFF. The CDR3 nucleotides read TGCGCCAGCAGTTACCGGGACAGAGGCACCGGGGAGCTGTTTTTT. The chain is built from TRBV5-1 and TRBJ2-2, with 7 bases that match TRBD1. The length of the CDR3 is 15 residues. Germline CDR1 is SGHRS and CDR2 is YFSETQ. J lost 4 bases, V lost 5 bases, and 8 bases had no gene match.

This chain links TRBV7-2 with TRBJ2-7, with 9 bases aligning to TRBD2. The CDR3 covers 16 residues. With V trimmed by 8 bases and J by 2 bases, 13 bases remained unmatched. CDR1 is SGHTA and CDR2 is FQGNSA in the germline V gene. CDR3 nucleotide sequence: TGTGCCAGCGCGGGAGGGGGCAGCCAAGGACCCTACGAGCAGTACTTC. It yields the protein CASAGGGSQGPYEQYF.

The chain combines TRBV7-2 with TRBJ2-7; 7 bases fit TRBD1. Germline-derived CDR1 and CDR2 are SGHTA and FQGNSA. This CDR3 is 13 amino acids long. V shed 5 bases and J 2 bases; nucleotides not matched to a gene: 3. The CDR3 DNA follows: TGTGCCAGCAGCCCGGGACAGCCCTACGAGCAGTACTTC. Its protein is CASSPGQPYEQYF.

DNA for the CDR3: TGTGCCAGCAGCGGGACTGTGAACACTGAAGCTTTCTTT. Translation: CASSGTVNTEAFF. V usage is TRBV2 and J usage is TRBJ1-1, with a tentative D call TRBD1 (5 bases). Between the trimmed V and J ends, which lost 6 bases and 0 bases, there was a span of 8 bases. The CDR3 covers 13 residues. Germline CDR1 and CDR2: SNHLY and FYNNEI. Using reference TRBV2 and TRBJ1-1 for the parts outside the CDR3, the full variable domain is EPEVTQTPSHQVTQMGQEVILRCVPISNHLYFYWYRQILGQKVEFLVSFYNNEISEKSEIFDDQFSVERPDGSNFTLKIRSTKLEDSAMYFCASSGTVNTEAFFGQGTRLTVV.

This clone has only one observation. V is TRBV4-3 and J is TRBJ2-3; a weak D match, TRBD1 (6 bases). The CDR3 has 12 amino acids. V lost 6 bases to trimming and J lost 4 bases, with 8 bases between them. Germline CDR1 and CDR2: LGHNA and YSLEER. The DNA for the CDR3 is TGCGCCAGCAGTCAGGGGCCAGATACGCAGTATTTT. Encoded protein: CASSQGPDTQYF.

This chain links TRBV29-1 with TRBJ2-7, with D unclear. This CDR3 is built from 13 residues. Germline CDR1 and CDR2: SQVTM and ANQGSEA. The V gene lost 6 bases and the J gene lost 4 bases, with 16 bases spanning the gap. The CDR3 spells CSVDGGQVYEQYF. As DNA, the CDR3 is TGCAGCGTCGACGGTGGTCAGGTGTACGAGCAGTACTTC.

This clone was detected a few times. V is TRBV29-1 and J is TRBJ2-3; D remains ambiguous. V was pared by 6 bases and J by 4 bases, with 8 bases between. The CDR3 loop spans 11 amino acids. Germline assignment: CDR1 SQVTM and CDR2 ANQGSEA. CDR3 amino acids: CSVPAADTQYF. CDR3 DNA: TGCAGCGTGCCGGCGGCAGATACGCAGTATTTT.

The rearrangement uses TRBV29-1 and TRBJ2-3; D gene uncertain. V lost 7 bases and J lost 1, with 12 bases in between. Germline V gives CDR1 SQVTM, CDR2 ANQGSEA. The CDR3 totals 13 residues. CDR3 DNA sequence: TGCAGCGGTCAACCGTGGGGCACAGATACGCAGTATTTT. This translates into CSGQPWGTDTQYF.

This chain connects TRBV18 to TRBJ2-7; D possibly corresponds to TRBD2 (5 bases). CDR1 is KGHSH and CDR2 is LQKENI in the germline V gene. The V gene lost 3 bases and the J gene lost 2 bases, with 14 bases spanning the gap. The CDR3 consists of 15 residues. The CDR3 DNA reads TGTGCCAGCTCACCCCGGGGAGCCCCTACCTACGAGCAGTACTTC. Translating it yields CASSPRGAPTYEQYF.

CDR3: CASSSGTGRYEQYF. Here the CDR3 DNA reads TGTGCCAGCAGCTCCGGGACAGGGAGGTACGAGCAGTACTTC. This chain connects TRBV7-9 to TRBJ2-7; 9 nucleotides align to TRBD1. The V segment lost 4 bases and the J segment 4 bases; nucleotides outside the gene matches: 5. CDR3 size: 14 residues. Germline V CDR1 and CDR2: SEHNR, FQNEAQ (reference sequence). The complete variable domain, with remaining parts taken from reference TRBV7-9 and TRBJ2-7, reads DTGVSQNPRHKITKRGQNVTFRCDPISEHNRLYWYRQTLGQGPEFLTYFQNEAQLEKSRLLSDRFSAERPKGSFSTLEIQRTEQGDSAMYLCASSSGTGRYEQYFGPGTRLTVT.

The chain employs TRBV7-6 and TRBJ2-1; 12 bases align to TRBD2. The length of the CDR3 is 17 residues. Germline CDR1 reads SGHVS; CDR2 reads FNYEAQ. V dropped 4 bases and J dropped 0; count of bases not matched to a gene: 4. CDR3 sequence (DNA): TGTGCCAGCAGCTGGACTAGCGGGGAACACTCCTACAATGAGCAGTTCTTC. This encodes CASSWTSGEHSYNEQFF.

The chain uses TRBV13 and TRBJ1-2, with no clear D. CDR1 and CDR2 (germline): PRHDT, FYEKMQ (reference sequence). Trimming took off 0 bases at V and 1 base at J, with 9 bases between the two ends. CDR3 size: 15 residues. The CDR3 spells CASSLGREFNYGYTF. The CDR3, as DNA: TGTGCCAGCAGCTTAGGCCGTGAGTTTAACTATGGCTACACCTTC.

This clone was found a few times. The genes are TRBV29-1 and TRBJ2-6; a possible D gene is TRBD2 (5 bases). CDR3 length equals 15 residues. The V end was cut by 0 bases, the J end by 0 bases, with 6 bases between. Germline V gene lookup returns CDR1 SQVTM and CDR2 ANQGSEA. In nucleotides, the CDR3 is TGCAGCGTTGAAGATGAGGGCTCTGGGGCCAACGTCCTGACTTTC. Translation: CSVEDEGSGANVLTF.

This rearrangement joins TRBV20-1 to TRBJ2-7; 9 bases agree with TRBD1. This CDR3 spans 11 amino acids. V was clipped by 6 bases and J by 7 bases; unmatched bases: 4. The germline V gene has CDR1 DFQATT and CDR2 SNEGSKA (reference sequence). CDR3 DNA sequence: TGCAGTGCGAGACAGGGGGGGGAGCAGTACTTC. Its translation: CSARQGGEQYF.